Listed here is a single TCR beta chain. This clone was found once. There is no known antigen for this receptor. No clone much larger than this one lies a single base away; base qualities are absent. Healthy HIV-negative adults with no recently reported acute infections or vaccinations were included as donors. Only Caucasian adults living in Nashville, Tennessee, USA were represented among the donors. Magnetic negative selection was used to enrich CD4+ T cells, after which naive cells were positively selected on CD45RA and the negative fraction became the memory subset. Blood was collected by leukapheresis, and PBMCs were isolated by Ficoll-Histopaque density gradient centrifugation and then cryopreserved in liquid nitrogen vapor phase. Purity and quantity of every magnetically sorted T cell population were checked by analytical flow cytometry. From each sorted fraction, genomic DNA was isolated and quantified by UV absorbance on a Nanodrop 2000c.

This sample is drawn from a study of shared clonotypes between healthy human individuals (dated by TCRdb to the early 2020s). About the investigation overall: A couple of women and three men aged 18 to 49 years were included in the cohort. Per donor, leukapheresis produced somewhere between about 0.9 and 9.5 billion PBMCs. Per donor, three plates each were used for CD4 naive and CD4 memory, two for CD8 naive, and one for CD8 memory. To increase sequencing depth and limit assay-specific biases, different laboratories used diverse techniques to prepare libraries and sequence TCR repertoires. The study deeply sequenced blood TCR repertoires of five healthy adults to estimate repertoire size and the extent of clonotype sharing between individuals. Overall study results and their limits: Higher generation probabilities were observed for clonotypes shared by all four sorted-subset donors than for non-shared clonotypes. Because the study included only a small number of donors, the genetic and exposure-history diversity represented was limited. Pairwise subsampling led to the expectation that sequencing depth would affect the degree of clonotype sharing among donors. Rarefaction of sorted-subset datasets indicated incomplete sequencing despite the large sequencing depth. Naive subsets generally had larger estimated clonotype richness than memory subsets. Across a handful of donors, roughly 5.4% of naive CD4, roughly 3.4% of naive CD8, approximately 2.5% of memory CD4, and 0.4% to 0.45% of memory CD8 clonotypes were shared. Sampling was restricted to blood, and TCR repertoires in tissue are likely to differ from TCR repertoires in blood.

The CDR3 goes from the cysteine to the phenylalanine over 15 residues. The CDR3 DNA has 45 bases and is translated from base 1. V and J are truncated by 1 base and 7 bases respectively, leaving an intervening sequence of 12 bases. CDR1 and CDR2, per the germline V gene (reference sequence), are SGHNT and YYREEE. Using the deep immunoSEQ assay, multiplex PCR amplified TCR CDR3 regions from genomic DNA. Genomic DNA extracted from each cell subset was distributed evenly over all wells of several immunoSEQ 96-well plates, and each plate served as one replicate. For sorted subsets, roughly 200 ng of genomic DNA, equivalent to some 30,000 T cell genomes, went into each replicate PCR. The purified libraries were quantified using a Qubit 3.0 fluorometer, sized with a Bioanalyzer 2100, and then quantified again using the KAPA Library Quantification kit. Every immunoSEQ 96-well plate was sequenced on a separate single-read 150-cycle Illumina NextSeq 550 flow cell. As for the original processing: Because the immunoSEQ output held only junctional sequences and lacked quality scores, the filtering could not match the filtering applied to full-length reads. To assign V/J genes and CDR3, sequences were annotated against IMGT germline references using PyIR, a Python wrapper for IgBLAST v1.9. Any read was removed if the V/J assignment was weak (E-value above 1e-6), the CDR3 was missing, or the read contained stop codons, out-of-frame junctions, or ambiguous translated residues. V3J clonotypes were defined as sequences sharing the same inferred V gene, J gene, and CDR3 amino acid sequence. The percentage overlap between two repertoires was calculated by dividing the number of shared unique clonotypes by the size of the smaller repertoire. Richness of each repertoire was evaluated using RTK rarefaction, the Chao1 estimator, and Recon v2.1 estimates of unobserved clonotypes. Generation probabilities were computed with OLGA for all TCRbeta clonotypes obtained by the gDNA method from several donors. What TCRdb holds here is the immuneACCESS table cut down to in-frame rearrangements. Part of the clones is not present; checked against another copy, under half of the missing clones reflect an unresolved V gene, and the others are unexplained. The DNA was the basis for D and trimming; V, J and clone size are from that table. For this sample there are 2 million to 2.5 million clones; nearly 97% appear just once. The ten largest clones represent roughly 0.13% of the sample.

The chain links TRBV5-4 with TRBJ1-6; the D gene lacks a confident call. The TCR originated in a man aged 18 to 29 in good health. The sequencing input was naive CD4+ T cells sorted from blood. This specimen's cell subset or site label, interpreted: CD45RA+ positively selected. At the DNA level, the sequence is TGTGCCAGCAGCTTGCAGACGGGGTGGAATTCACCCCTCCACTTT. It encodes CASSLQTGWNSPLHF.